The source of this T cell receptor (beta chain) is a study of T cell responses to AZD1222 COVID-19 vaccine. The study, taken as a whole, reports: Researchers took repertoire samples only after the peak T cell response had come.

Repertoires were generated with immunoSEQ multiplex PCR, while TCRdb's copy carries only in-frame clones and drops some. The sample contains tens of thousands of clones, 70% to 90% of which appear only once. To note about this clone: Its target is unknown.

The CDR3 length is 13 residues. Trimming removed 1 base at V and 12 bases at J, with 11 bases between. The germline gives CDR1 SGHRS, CDR2 YFSETQ. The sample in question was peripheral blood, obtained on day 0 of AZD1222 vaccination. The receptor was derived from an adult in good health. J is TRBJ1-6 and V is TRBV5-1; no reliable D call. The CDR3 DNA sequence: TGCGCCAGCAGCTTGTTTCTAGGACTACCCCTCCACTTT. Translation: CASSLFLGLPLHF.